Sequencing of this T cell receptor beta chain was carried out in a study of T cell repertoires in cytomegalovirus infection. The CDR3 length is 14 residues. With 3 bases removed from V and 0 bases from J, the gap between germline ends came to 7 bases. Germline V gives CDR1 MNHEY, CDR2 SMNVEV (reference sequence). One entry per CDR3 protein results from TCRdb running MiXCR on the reads. The table shows about 740,000 distinct CDR3 sequences, with roughly 35% occurring only once. The V and J genes are TRBV27 and TRBJ2-3; no clear D gene. The specimen sequenced was PBMCs. This receptor was identified in a human donor in good health (CMV status not recorded). Some clones in this sample may be carry-over from other donors' samples. The CDR3 loop is CASSFFTSTDTQYF. DNA of the CDR3: TGTGCCAGCAGTTTTTTTACCAGCACAGATACGCAGTATTTT.